Below, 14 T cell receptor beta chains from the same sample are listed, as sequenced in a study of cytomegalovirus exposure and HLA in healthy donors. The PCR contained 60 Vbeta and 13 Jbeta primers. Generated by immunoSEQ multiplex PCR, the TCRdb table keeps only in-frame clones and is missing some. The sample contains around 190,000 clones, 9.5% of which appear only once. Sequenced: PBMCs. These receptors all come from a woman in her 30s in good health and CMV-seropositive.

This clone was seen only a few times. The chain joins TRBV6-4 to TRBJ2-6; TRBD1 agrees at 8 bases. Germline CDR1 is MRHNA and CDR2 is SNTAGT. V dropped 6 bases and J dropped 0; count of bases not matched to a gene: 7. The CDR3 has 17 residues. DNA of the CDR3: TGTGCCAGCAGCCCCGGGACAGGCCGCTCTGGGGCCAACGTCCTGACTTTC. Translation gives CASSPGTGRSGANVLTF.

V gene TRBV7-9 combines with J gene TRBJ2-4; D may be TRBD2 (6 bases). Deletions cut 4 bases from V and 0 bases from J, with 16 bases between. This CDR3 spans 17 amino acids. Germline V CDR1 and CDR2: SEHNR, FQNEAQ (reference sequence). The CDR3 region has the DNA TGTGCCAGCAGCTCCCTCGCTAGCGACTTAGCCAAAAACATTCAGTACTTC. This translates into CASSSLASDLAKNIQYF. Full variable domain (rest looked up from reference TRBV7-9 and TRBJ2-4): DTGVSQNPRHKITKRGQNVTFRCDPISEHNRLYWYRQTLGQGPEFLTYFQNEAQLEKSRLLSDRFSAERPKGSFSTLEIQRTEQGDSAMYLCASSSLASDLAKNIQYFGAGTRLSVL.

There are a few counts of this clone. This rearrangement joins TRBV2 to TRBJ2-1, with D perhaps TRBD1 (6 bases). Germline assignment: CDR1 SNHLY and CDR2 FYNNEI. The CDR3 totals 13 residues. V lost 5 bases and J 7 bases, leaving 12 bases between the germline ends. The CDR3 DNA sequence: TGTGCCAGCAGTTCACCCGACAGGAATGAGCAGTTCTTC. Amino acid sequence: CASSSPDRNEQFF.

This chain joins TRBV19 and TRBJ1-2; D may be TRBD1 (5 bases). The CDR3 length is 14 residues. Germline V gene lookup returns CDR1 LNHDA and CDR2 SQIVND (reference sequence). V lost 4 bases and J 4 bases, leaving 13 bases between the germline ends. CDR3: CASSTGDSFYGYTF. The CDR3 DNA reads TGTGCCAGTAGTACCGGTGACAGCTTCTATGGCTACACCTTC.

The genes are TRBV5-6 and TRBJ1-1; TRBD1 matches 8 bases. The CDR3 extends over 14 amino acids. Germline CDR1 and CDR2: SGHDT and YYEEEE. The trim removed 4 bases at V and 4 bases at J, leaving 6 bases unmatched. CDR3 sequence reads: CASSPRGRVTEAFF. The DNA for the CDR3 is TGTGCCAGCAGCCCCAGGGGGCGGGTCACTGAAGCTTTCTTT.

The rearrangement uses TRBV19 and TRBJ2-2; 8 bases map to TRBD2. J gave up 3 bases and V 1 base, and 1 base lay outside the gene matches. CDR3 length: 15 residues. The germline V gene encodes CDR1 LNHDA and CDR2 SQIVND (reference sequence). CDR3 coding DNA: TGTGCCAGTAGTATAGCGGGAGGGTACACCGGGGAGCTGTTTTTT. As protein: CASSIAGGYTGELFF.

This clone appeared a few times. This sequence joins TRBV27 and TRBJ2-5, with TRBD2 matching over 8 bases. The CDR3 is 16 amino acids. With 5 bases clipped from V and 1 base from J, the junction kept 9 bases outside the gene matches. Germline loops: CDR1 MNHEY, CDR2 SMNVEV (reference sequence). The CDR3 coding sequence is TGTGCCAGCAGTCCTTGGGCCCGGGAGGGCCAAGAGACCCAGTACTTC. It yields the protein CASSPWAREGQETQYF.

The sample holds a few counts of this clone. The chain is built from TRBV11-2 and TRBJ1-1; the match to TRBD1 covers 10 bases. The junction had 11 bases not matched to a gene; V was cut back by 5 bases and J by 5 bases. The V gene's germline CDR1 is SGHAT and CDR2 FQNNGV. The CDR3 is made up of 16 amino acids. This chain's CDR3 is CASSRGDRGLSTEAFF. The CDR3 bases are TGTGCCAGCAGCCGTGGGGACAGGGGATTAAGTACTGAAGCTTTCTTT. Combining the CDR3 with reference TRBV11-2 and TRBJ1-1 gives the whole variable domain EAGVAQSPRYKIIEKRQSVAFWCNPISGHATLYWYQQILGQGPKLLIQFQNNGVVDDSQLPKDRFSAERLKGVDSTLKIQPAKLEDSAVYLCASSRGDRGLSTEAFFGQGTRLTVV.

This clone was seen only a few times. The V and J genes are TRBV2 and TRBJ2-7; 9 bases agree with TRBD1. This CDR3 has 15 residues. Germline V gene lookup returns CDR1 SNHLY and CDR2 FYNNEI. Trimming at V came to 7 bases and at J to 0 bases, leaving 7 bases not matched to a gene. The CDR3 region has the DNA TGTGCCAGCAAGGGACAGGGCCCCAGCTCCTACGAGCAGTACTTC. Translating it yields CASKGQGPSSYEQYF.

The chain carries TRBV28 and TRBJ2-4, with a tentative D call TRBD2 (6 bases). Trimming left V 6 bases short and J 1 base short, with 13 bases between. From germline, CDR1 is MDHEN and CDR2 SYDVKM. This CDR3 comprises 15 residues. The CDR3 sequence is CASRSPSVAKNIQYF. DNA for the CDR3: TGTGCCAGCAGGAGTCCTAGCGTGGCCAAAAACATTCAGTACTTC. The full variable domain, rest sourced from reference TRBV28 and TRBJ2-4, is DVKVTQSSRYLVKRTGEKVFLECVQDMDHENMFWYRQDPGLGLRLIYFSYDVKMKEKGDIPEGYSVSREKKERFSLILESASTNQTSMYLCASRSPSVAKNIQYFGAGTRLSVL.

The chain joins TRBV30 to TRBJ2-3, with D unresolved. The germline V gene has CDR1 GTSNPN and CDR2 SVGIG (reference sequence). This CDR3 comprises 15 residues. Between the trimmed V and J ends, which lost 0 bases and 2 bases, there was a span of 12 bases. The CDR3 reads CAWSVGSRSTDTQYF. The DNA for the CDR3 is TGTGCCTGGAGTGTGGGTAGCCGTTCCACAGATACGCAGTATTTT.

This clone was found a few times. The chain couples TRBV2 to TRBJ2-2; possible D gene TRBD1, 5 bases. There are 16 residues in the CDR3. V was clipped by 2 bases and J by 2 bases, with 12 bases between them. CDR1 and CDR2 from the germline V gene are SNHLY and FYNNEI. CDR3 DNA sequence: TGTGCCAGCAGTGAACGCCAGGGCGTAAACACCGGGGAGCTGTTTTTT. It yields the protein CASSERQGVNTGELFF.

This chain joins TRBV15 and TRBJ2-1; a weak D match, TRBD2 (6 bases). Looked up from germline, CDR1 is LNHNV and CDR2 is YYDKDF (reference sequence). The CDR3 consists of 15 residues. V shed 0 bases and J shed 5 bases, with 11 bases lying between them. The CDR3 here is CATSRDYGGNNEQFF. The CDR3 DNA reads as TGTGCCACCAGCAGAGATTATGGGGGGAACAATGAGCAGTTCTTC.

The J gene is TRBJ2-7, the V gene TRBV5-6; D is unclear. The V end lost 4 bases, the J end lost 0 bases, and 17 bases lay between the germline ends. Germline V lookup: CDR1 SGHDT, CDR2 YYEEEE. The CDR3 has 16 residues. The CDR3 DNA reads as TGTGCCAGCAGCCAACCCCGTTCTACTTCCTCCTACGAGCAGTACTTC. This translates into CASSQPRSTSSYEQYF.